The 22 T cell receptor beta chains presented below share a single source sample, sequenced in a study of blood T cell repertoires in COVID-19. Produced via immunoSEQ multiplex PCR; TCRdb's table is partial and in-frame only. The data show 95,000 to 150,000 clones, around 81% seen once. The source material was peripheral blood. The receptors originated from a woman aged 50 to 60 with acute or convalescent COVID-19.

The gene calls are TRBV19 and TRBJ2-1; D gene uncertain. V lost 5 bases, J lost 4 bases, and 9 bases lay in between. The germline V gene has CDR1 LNHDA and CDR2 SQIVND (reference sequence). The CDR3 sequence is 13 residues long. Here the CDR3 reads CASSFGPYNEQFF. CDR3 bases: TGTGCCAGTAGTTTCGGTCCTTACAATGAGCAGTTCTTC.

The chain combines TRBV9 with TRBJ2-5, with a possible D match to TRBD1 (6 bases). The CDR3 runs to 14 residues. V lost 4 bases and J 1 base, leaving 11 bases between the germline ends. Per the germline V gene, CDR1 is SGDLS and CDR2 is YYNGEE. As DNA, the CDR3 is TGTGCCAGCAGCTCCGACAGGAGCCAAGAGACCCAGTACTTC. Residues: CASSSDRSQETQYF. Together with reference TRBV9 and TRBJ2-5, the CDR3 gives the full variable domain: DSGVTQTPKHLITATGQRVTLRCSPRSGDLSVYWYQQSLDQGLQFLIQYYNGEERAKGNILERFSAQQFPDLHSELNLSSLELGDSALYFCASSSDRSQETQYFGPGTRLLVL.

This clone was detected only a few times. This chain links TRBV10-3 with TRBJ1-2; weak D call: TRBD1 (6 bases). The V end lost 5 bases, the J end lost 6 bases, and 7 bases lay between the germline ends. The germline CDR1 and CDR2 sequences are ENHRY and SYGVKD. The CDR3 totals 11 residues. For the CDR3, the DNA is TGTGCCATCAGTAACAGGGATGGCTACACCTTC. Its translation is CAISNRDGYTF.

This chain joins TRBV2 and TRBJ1-5; D is unclear. From germline, CDR1 is SNHLY and CDR2 FYNNEI. V shed 7 bases and J shed 0 bases, with 13 bases lying between them. This CDR3 is 15 amino acids long. CDR3 sequence reads: CASKVDGNSNQPQHF. The CDR3 DNA is TGTGCCAGCAAGGTGGACGGGAATAGCAATCAGCCCCAGCATTTT. Filled out from reference TRBV2 and TRBJ1-5, the complete variable domain reads EPEVTQTPSHQVTQMGQEVILRCVPISNHLYFYWYRQILGQKVEFLVSFYNNEISEKSEIFDDQFSVERPDGSNFTLKIRSTKLEDSAMYFCASKVDGNSNQPQHFGDGTRLSIL.

The CDR3 region has the DNA TGCGCCAGCAGCTTGGTATACGGGGGTGAAGCTTTCTTT. Translation: CASSLVYGGEAFF. This chain joins TRBV5-1 and TRBJ1-1; possible D gene TRBD1, 5 bases. The germline V gene has CDR1 SGHRS and CDR2 YFSETQ. This CDR3 spans 13 amino acids. V lost 0 bases, J lost 7 bases, and 10 bases lay in between.

V and J are TRBV28 and TRBJ1-5, with 11 positions matching TRBD1. J lost 1 base, V lost 5 bases, and 4 bases had no gene match. The CDR3 sequence is 16 residues long. The V gene's germline CDR1 is MDHEN and CDR2 SYDVKM. CDR3 amino acids: CASSAGTGGSNQPQHF. In DNA form, the CDR3 reads TGTGCCAGCAGTGCGGGGACAGGGGGGAGCAATCAGCCCCAGCATTTT.

The rearrangement links TRBV29-1 to TRBJ2-7, with 10 nucleotides matching TRBD1. Germline CDR1 reads SQVTM; CDR2 reads ANQGSEA. The CDR3 loop spans 14 amino acids. The J segment lost 1 base and the V segment lost 5 bases, leaving 5 bases of the junction unmatched. The CDR3 loop is CSVPGQGGSYEQYF. The DNA for the CDR3 is TGCAGCGTTCCCGGACAGGGGGGATCCTACGAGCAGTACTTC.

V gene TRBV5-1 combines with J gene TRBJ2-7, with a weak D call TRBD1 (6 bases). The CDR3 contains 13 residues. The germline gives CDR1 SGHRS, CDR2 YFSETQ. The V end lost 4 bases, the J end lost 4 bases, and 12 bases lay between the germline ends. The CDR3 bases are TGCGCCAGCAGCCCCAGGACAGCTTACGAGCAGTACTTC. Residues: CASSPRTAYEQYF.

The chain couples TRBV2 to TRBJ2-1, with TRBD2 matching 7 bases. This CDR3 has 13 residues. J was trimmed by 5 bases and V by 6 bases; bases with no gene match: 4. CDR1 and CDR2 (germline): SNHLY, FYNNEI. In DNA form, the CDR3 reads TGTGCCAGCAGCCGGGACTACGACAATGAGCAGTTCTTC. The encoded protein is CASSRDYDNEQFF.

This clone appeared a single time. J is TRBJ2-3 and V is TRBV28, with TRBD1 matching 10 bases. Germline V gives CDR1 MDHEN, CDR2 SYDVKM. V shed 0 bases and J 3 bases; nucleotides not matched to a gene: 0. This CDR3 is 15 amino acids long. This CDR3 is CASSLWGQGTDTQYF. CDR3 nucleotides: TGTGCCAGCAGTTTATGGGGACAGGGGACAGATACGCAGTATTTT. The full variable domain, completed using reference TRBV28 and TRBJ2-3, is DVKVTQSSRYLVKRTGEKVFLECVQDMDHENMFWYRQDPGLGLRLIYFSYDVKMKEKGDIPEGYSVSREKKERFSLILESASTNQTSMYLCASSLWGQGTDTQYFGPGTRLTVL.

The rearrangement links TRBV28 to TRBJ1-2, with TRBD1 matching 7 bases. CDR3 length: 14 residues. Germline V gene data show CDR1 as MDHEN and CDR2 as SYDVKM. V was pared by 4 bases and J by 2 bases, with 4 bases of the junction left unmatched. The CDR3 nucleotides are TGTGCCAGCAGTTCCCCGGGACAGAACTATGGCTACACCTTC. Protein sequence: CASSSPGQNYGYTF.

The V and J genes are TRBV5-1 and TRBJ2-3; TRBD2 agrees at 10 bases. The CDR3 loop spans 17 amino acids. CDR1 is SGHRS, CDR2 YFSETQ, per germline. Trimming removed 4 bases from V and 5 bases from J; junction bases left unmatched: 13. The CDR3 is CASSKGEREGLLDTQYF. The CDR3 DNA follows: TGCGCCAGCAGCAAGGGGGAGCGGGAGGGCCTGTTAGATACGCAGTATTTT.

In its sample, this clone was seen once. V is TRBV30 and J is TRBJ2-1; 7 bases fit TRBD2. This CDR3 spans 12 amino acids. V lost 0 bases to trimming and J lost 8 bases; unmatched junction nucleotides: 1. Germline V gene sequence: CDR1 GTSNPN, CDR2 SVGIG (reference sequence). CDR3 residues: CAWSVAGDEQFF. CDR3 coding DNA: TGTGCCTGGAGTGTGGCGGGGGATGAGCAGTTCTTC.

This sequence joins TRBV20-1 and TRBJ1-2; D is ambiguous. V was pared by 6 bases and J by 0 bases, with 5 bases between. This CDR3 region has 11 residues. Germline values: CDR1 DFQATT, CDR2 SNEGSKA (reference sequence). Written as DNA, the CDR3 is TGCAGTGCGGGAGCTAACTATGGCTACACCTTC. This sequence encodes CSAGANYGYTF.

The gene calls are TRBV29-1 and TRBJ1-5; the D is unclear. CDR3 length equals 13 residues. CDR1 and CDR2 (germline): SQVTM, ANQGSEA. Between the trimmed V and J ends, which lost 4 bases and 3 bases, there was a span of 10 bases. The DNA of the CDR3 is TGCAGCGTTGCCCAGGCTCCCAATCAGCCCCAGCATTTT. Amino acid sequence: CSVAQAPNQPQHF.

The genes are TRBV13 and TRBJ2-1; D perhaps matches TRBD1 (6 bases). V was shortened by 0 bases and J by 1 base, with 7 bases between the two germline ends. The CDR3 is made up of 15 amino acids. The germline gives CDR1 PRHDT, CDR2 FYEKMQ (reference sequence). For the CDR3, the DNA is TGTGCCAGCAGCTTAGGGCAGGGGTCCTACAATGAGCAGTTCTTC. It encodes CASSLGQGSYNEQFF.

The chain employs TRBV11-1 and TRBJ1-2, with D perhaps matching TRBD1 (6 bases). Per germline, CDR1 SGHAT and CDR2 FQDESV (reference sequence). CDR3 length: 15 amino acids. V shed 5 bases and J shed 0 bases, with 13 bases lying between them. CDR3 coding DNA: TGTGCCAGCAGCGGTGACAGGCTAGCTAACTATGGCTACACCTTC. It is translated as CASSGDRLANYGYTF.

The genes are TRBV27 and TRBJ2-1; possibly TRBD2 for D (5 bases). V lost 7 bases and J lost 9, with 19 bases in between. The germline gives CDR1 MNHEY, CDR2 SMNVEV (reference sequence). CDR3 length: 14 residues. The CDR3 sequence is CASNFRGLFGEQFF. Written as DNA, the CDR3 is TGTGCCAGCAACTTTCGGGGTCTTTTCGGTGAGCAGTTCTTC.

The V gene is TRBV6-5, the J gene TRBJ2-5, with D possibly matching TRBD2 (6 bases). Germline V gene sequence: CDR1 MNHEY, CDR2 SVGAGI. The CDR3 runs to 15 residues. The V end was cut by 2 bases, the J end by 3 bases, with 13 bases between. CDR3: CASSYPLGGEETQYF. The CDR3 region has the DNA TGTGCCAGCAGTTACCCCCTCGGGGGAGAAGAGACCCAGTACTTC.

This sequence joins TRBV28 and TRBJ2-5; maybe TRBD2 (7 bases). V was cut by 5 bases and J by 2 bases, with 18 bases left in between. The germline gives CDR1 MDHEN, CDR2 SYDVKM. This CDR3 has 16 residues. The CDR3 region is CASSRGGDPAQETQYF. The CDR3 nucleotides read TGTGCCAGCAGTCGAGGGGGGGATCCTGCGCAAGAGACCCAGTACTTC.

The genes are TRBV10-3 and TRBJ1-5, with D uncertain. Looked up from germline, CDR1 is ENHRY and CDR2 is SYGVKD. V lost 0 bases, J lost 10 bases, and 4 bases lay in between. There are 11 residues in the CDR3. This CDR3 is CAISESGPQHF. CDR3 bases: TGTGCCATCAGTGAGTCGGGCCCCCAGCATTTT.

V gene TRBV18 combines with J gene TRBJ1-2; D is perhaps TRBD1 (5 bases). The germline V gene has CDR1 KGHSH and CDR2 LQKENI. Trimming removed 5 bases at V and 8 bases at J, with 15 bases between. CDR3 length equals 13 residues. The CDR3 loop is CASSIIGGEGYTF. In DNA form, the CDR3 reads TGTGCCAGCTCAATCATCGGAGGGGAGGGCTACACCTTC.